The subject of this entry is one T cell receptor (beta chain). Its antigen remains undetermined. The input lacks base qualities; no much larger clone sits a single base away. The sample comes from a study of chemoradiotherapy in HPV16-positive cancers (dated by TCRdb to the early 2020s). Study-level background: Candidate HPV-specific T-cell clones and common TCR motifs were defined through functional T-cell assays on cells from a couple of HPV16-positive patients. The study set out to ask whether T-cell immunity against the HPV oncoproteins E6 and E7 changes over the course of chemoradiotherapy and whether that immunity affects survival. TCR repertoires from 86 patients with HPV-related cancers were then used to track the candidate HPV-specific TCRs and motifs.

The CDR3, cysteine through phenylalanine, is 16 amino acids long. Only the CDR3 portion is preserved as DNA: 48 bases, with reading frame beginning at the first base. From the germline V gene, CDR1 is SGHRS and CDR2 is YFSETQ. V has 4 bases trimmed and J has 0 bases trimmed; junction bases matching no gene number 6. Because repertoires were sampled repeatedly during chemoradiotherapy, clonal expansion in the tumor microenvironment could be followed. Libraries came from the immunoSEQ multiplex PCR assay. TCRdb re-hosts the immuneACCESS table, in-frame sequences only. Its copies lack some clones; in the studies checked, an unresolved V gene accounts for under half of them, and the cause for the rest is not known. This sample gives about 6,600 clones in total; more than 60% of them show up just once. Around 8.5% of the sample belongs to the ten largest clones. The paper's findings and limits, for the study overall: In HPV16-positive patients, expansion of HPV-responsive T cells during chemoradiotherapy was associated with improved recurrence-free survival. Expansion of candidate HPV-specific clones and E7-related TCR motifs was observed in the tumor microenvironment during treatment, whereas no such expansion was observed for non-HPV-specific T cells. Only two HPV16-positive patients were used to derive the functional definition of HPV-specific T cells, and the survival association was reported for HPV16-positive patients.

The input for sequencing was tumor tissue, taken from a patient who underwent chemoradiotherapy. This TCR came from a human donor with HPV-associated anogenital cancer. The rearrangement joined TRBV5-1 to TRBJ1-3; 8 central bases correspond to TRBD1. The CDR3: CASSLTGGSSGNTIYF. Read as DNA, the sequence is TGCGCCAGCAGCCTAACAGGGGGGAGCTCTGGAAACACCATATATTTT.